Shown below are 9 T cell receptor beta chains from a single sample sequenced in a study of blood T cell repertoires in COVID-19. Sequenced by immunoSEQ multiplex PCR; TCRdb stores in-frame clones only, minus some. The data contain around 400,000 clones, 70% to 90% of them singletons. The sequenced sample consisted of peripheral blood. The receptors were sampled from a woman aged 25 to 39 with COVID-19, enrolled during active disease.

As concerns this clone: The same CDR3 can be traced to other DNA sequences in this sample. The chain employs TRBV18 and TRBJ1-1; unclear D gene. There are 13 residues in the CDR3. The V end lost 4 bases, the J end lost 0 bases, and 6 bases lay between the germline ends. Per germline, CDR1 KGHSH and CDR2 LQKENI. The CDR3 sequence: CASSRQLNTEAFF. In nucleotides, the CDR3 is TGTGCCAGCTCACGGCAACTGAACACTGAAGCTTTCTTT.

The CDR3 loop is CASSSTAGSYEQYF. For the CDR3, the DNA is TGTGCCAGCAGCTCCACAGCGGGAAGTTACGAGCAGTACTTC. V is TRBV27 and J is TRBJ2-7; 7 bases agree with TRBD2. Germline V gene lookup returns CDR1 MNHEY and CDR2 SMNVEV (reference sequence). This CDR3 spans 14 amino acids. V lost 6 bases and J lost 4; bases outside the gene matches: 9.

The rearrangement links TRBV4-1 to TRBJ2-7; D is ambiguous. CDR1 MGHRA and CDR2 YSYEKL come from the germline V gene. The CDR3 covers 13 residues. Trimming removed 0 bases at V and 0 bases at J, with 3 bases between. CDR3 sequence reads: CASSQDSSYEQYF. The CDR3 DNA reads as TGCGCCAGCAGCCAAGATAGCTCCTACGAGCAGTACTTC.

The chain employs TRBV18 and TRBJ2-5; TRBD2 might be the D (6 bases). The CDR3 runs to 13 residues. CDR1 KGHSH and CDR2 LQKENI come from the germline V gene. The V and J ends lost 3 bases and 4 bases respectively, with 9 bases between them. The DNA of the CDR3 is TGTGCCAGCTCACCGCTGGGGGGAGAGACCCAGTACTTC. The encoded protein is CASSPLGGETQYF.

This clone was detected once. V usage is TRBV5-6 and J usage is TRBJ2-4; TRBD1 aligns across 8 bases. The CDR3 is made up of 16 amino acids. The V segment lost 2 bases and the J segment 0 bases; nucleotides outside the gene matches: 4. Germline assignment: CDR1 SGHDT and CDR2 YYEEEE. The CDR3 spells CASSFTGGLAKNIQYF. The CDR3 DNA is TGTGCCAGCAGCTTTACAGGGGGTCTAGCCAAAAACATTCAGTACTTC.

With regard to this clone: Additional DNA sequences in this sample encode the identical CDR3. The chain employs TRBV4-3 and TRBJ2-5, with 10 bases aligning to TRBD2. With V trimmed by 4 bases and J by 5 bases, 4 bases remained unmatched. CDR3 length: 14 amino acids. Germline V gene lookup returns CDR1 LGHNA and CDR2 YSLEER. CDR3 loop: CASSRSGRGETQYF. In DNA, the CDR3 is TGCGCCAGCAGCCGGAGCGGGAGGGGGGAGACCCAGTACTTC.

V and J are TRBV5-4 and TRBJ2-3, with 11 bases identical to TRBD1. Germline V lookup: CDR1 SGHNT, CDR2 YYREEE (reference sequence). Trimming cost V 0 bases and J 4 bases; bases outside gene matches: 4. This CDR3 spans 16 amino acids. DNA for the CDR3: TGTGCCAGCAGCTTGGTAAGGACAGGGGGCCCAGATACGCAGTATTTT. Protein sequence: CASSLVRTGGPDTQYF. The whole variable domain, filled in from reference TRBV5-4 and TRBJ2-3, reads ETGVTQSPTHLIKTRGQQVTLRCSSQSGHNTVSWYQQALGQGPQFIFQYYREEENGRGNFPPRFSGLQFPNYSSELNVNALELDDSALYLCASSLVRTGGPDTQYFGPGTRLTVL.

CDR3 nucleotide sequence: TGCAGCGTTGGGACTAGCGGCTACAATGAGCAGTTCTTC. Encoded protein: CSVGTSGYNEQFF. The chain is built from TRBV29-1 and TRBJ2-1; TRBD2 matches 10 bases. Unmatched junction bases numbered 0, after V lost 4 bases and J lost 3 bases. CDR1 and CDR2 (germline): SQVTM, ANQGSEA. The CDR3 sequence is 13 residues long.

This clone appeared once. V gene TRBV12-3 or TRBV12-4 combines with J gene TRBJ2-1, with TRBD1 identical over 8 bases. This CDR3 has 13 amino acids. Germline trimming cut 7 bases from V and 10 bases from J; bases unmatched to any gene: 9. The CDR3 spells CASTPMTGDEQFF. CDR3 nucleotides: TGTGCCAGCACCCCTATGACAGGGGACGAGCAGTTCTTC.